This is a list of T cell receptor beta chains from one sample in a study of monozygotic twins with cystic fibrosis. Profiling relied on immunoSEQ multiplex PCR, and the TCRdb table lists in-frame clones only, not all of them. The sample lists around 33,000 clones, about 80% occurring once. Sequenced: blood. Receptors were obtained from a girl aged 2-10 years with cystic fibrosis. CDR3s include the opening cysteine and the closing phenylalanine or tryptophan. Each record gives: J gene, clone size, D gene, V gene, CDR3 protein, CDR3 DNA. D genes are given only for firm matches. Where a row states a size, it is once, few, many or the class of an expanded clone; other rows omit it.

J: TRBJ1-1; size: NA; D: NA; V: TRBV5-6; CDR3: CASSLFSKGGLSEAFF; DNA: TGTGCCAGCAGCTTGTTCAGTAAAGGAGGGTTATCTGAAGCTTTCTTT
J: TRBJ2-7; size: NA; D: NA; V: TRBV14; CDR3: CASSQDGSYEQYF; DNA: TGTGCCAGCAGCCAAGACGGCAGCTACGAGCAGTACTTC
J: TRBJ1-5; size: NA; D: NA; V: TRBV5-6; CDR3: CASSLERNQPQHF; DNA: TGTGCCAGCAGCTTGGAACGAAATCAGCCCCAGCATTTT
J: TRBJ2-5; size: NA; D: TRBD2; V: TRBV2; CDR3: CATAPTGTKEETQYF; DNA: TGTGCCACCGCCCCCACCGGGACTAAGGAAGAGACCCAGTACTTC
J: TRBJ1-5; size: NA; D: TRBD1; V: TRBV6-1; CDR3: CASSEGQAHNQPQHF; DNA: TGTGCCAGCAGTGAGGGACAGGCACACAATCAGCCCCAGCATTTT
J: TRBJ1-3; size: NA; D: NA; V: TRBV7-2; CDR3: CASSFGGVRAGNTIYF; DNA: TGTGCCAGCAGCTTCGGCGGGGTGAGGGCTGGAAACACCATATATTTT
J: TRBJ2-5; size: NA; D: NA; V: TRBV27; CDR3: CASSLLGDQETQYF; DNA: TGTGCCAGCAGTTTACTAGGAGACCAAGAGACCCAGTACTTC
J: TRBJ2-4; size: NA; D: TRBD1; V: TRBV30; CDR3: CAWSPTQGAKNIQYF; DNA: TGTGCCTGGAGTCCAACACAGGGGGCCAAAAACATTCAGTACTTC
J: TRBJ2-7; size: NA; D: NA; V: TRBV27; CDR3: CASSTEGGKKGRQYF; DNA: TGTGCCAGCAGTACGGAGGGGGGGAAAAAGGGAAGGCAGTACTTC
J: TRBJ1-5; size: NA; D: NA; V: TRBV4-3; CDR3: CASSQDSTADQPQHF; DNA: TGCGCCAGCAGCCAAGATAGTACAGCCGATCAGCCCCAGCATTTT
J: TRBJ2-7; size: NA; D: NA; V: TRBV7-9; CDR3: CASSFTLTGEVEGEQYF; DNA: TGTGCCAGCAGCTTTACCTTAACAGGAGAGGTAGAGGGAGAGCAGTACTTC
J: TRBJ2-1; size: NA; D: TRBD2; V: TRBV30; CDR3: CAWNPGLAGGPYNEQFF; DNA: TGTGCCTGGAACCCGGGACTAGCGGGGGGGCCGTACAATGAGCAGTTCTTC
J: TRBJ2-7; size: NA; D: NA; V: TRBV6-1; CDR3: CASNRDVFYEQYF; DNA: TGTGCCAGCAACAGGGACGTCTTCTACGAGCAGTACTTC
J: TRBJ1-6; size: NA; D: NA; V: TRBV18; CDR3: CASSPGQENSPLHF; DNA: TGTGCCAGCTCACCAGGGCAGGAAAATTCACCCCTCCACTTT
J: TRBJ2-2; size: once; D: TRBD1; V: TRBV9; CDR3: CASSPHTGGIGELFF; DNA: TGTGCCAGCAGCCCACATACAGGGGGCATCGGGGAGCTGTTTTTT
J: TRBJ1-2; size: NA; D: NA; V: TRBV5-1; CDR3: CASSLVAGSNYGYTF; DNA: TGCGCCAGCAGCTTGGTGGCAGGTAGTAACTATGGCTACACCTTC
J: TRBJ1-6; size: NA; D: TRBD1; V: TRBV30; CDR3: CAWDRVNSPLHF; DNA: TGTGCCTGGGACAGGGTGAATTCACCCCTCCACTTT
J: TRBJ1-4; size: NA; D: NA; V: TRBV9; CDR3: CASSVVEGANEKLFF; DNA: TGTGCCAGCAGCGTAGTCGAGGGGGCTAATGAAAAACTGTTTTTT
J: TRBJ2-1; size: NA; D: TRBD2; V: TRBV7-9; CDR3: CASSARLAGVNEQFF; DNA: TGTGCCAGCAGCGCTCGCCTAGCGGGGGTGAATGAGCAGTTCTTC
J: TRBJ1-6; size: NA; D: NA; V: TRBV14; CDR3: CASSRTAYNSPLHF; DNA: TGTGCCAGCAGCCGGACAGCGTATAATTCACCCCTCCACTTT
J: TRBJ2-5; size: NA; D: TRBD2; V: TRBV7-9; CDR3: CASSFPSGLAAKETQYF; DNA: TGTGCCAGCAGCTTCCCCTCGGGACTAGCGGCCAAAGAGACCCAGTACTTC
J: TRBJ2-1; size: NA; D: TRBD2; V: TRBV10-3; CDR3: CAIMSSGENEQFF; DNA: TGTGCCATCATGTCCAGCGGGGAAAATGAGCAGTTCTTC